At least ten counts were recorded for the clone carrying this T cell receptor (beta chain). The antigen is unknown. In TCRdb, the 5' RACE reads were re-called with MiXCR into one record per CDR3 protein. The sample has around 130,000 distinct CDR3 sequences; roughly 3.2% are singletons. V trimming: 0 bases; J trimming: 6 bases; junction bases outside the gene matches: 7. CDR3 length: 14 amino acids. Germline loops: CDR1 DFQATT, CDR2 SNEGSKA (reference sequence). This sample stems from a study of neurological immune-mediated disorders. Points from the study as a whole: While HTLV-1-associated myelopathy showed the greatest TCR clonal expansion, multiple sclerosis showed the least, falling below healthy controls.

This clonotype was obtained from a woman in her twenties or thirties with multiple sclerosis. The sample consisted of PBMCs. J is TRBJ2-7 and V is TRBV20-1; 8 nucleotides line up with TRBD2. Here the CDR3 DNA reads TGCAGTGCTAGAGATCCGCGGGAGGAGGTCGAGCAGTACTTC. It encodes CSARDPREEVEQYF.